This T cell receptor (beta chain) comes out of a study of cytomegalovirus exposure and HLA in healthy donors. Study overall: An analysis done earlier identified about 100 million unique TCR beta sequences from about 179 million T cells. General study points: The listing of about 150 TCR beta chains classed them as cytomegalovirus-associated. In vitro confirmation showed three CMV-associated chains to be CMV antigen specific. In terms of immune exposure information, only CMV serostatus was available.

The PCR was carried out with 60 Vbeta primers and 13 Jbeta primers. Some clones are missing from TCRdb's copy, which holds only in-frame ones; the method was immunoSEQ multiplex PCR. The top ten hold about 1.4% of the sample, which has around 140,000 clones, approximately 80% seen once. This CDR3 has 16 residues. CDR1 SSHAT and CDR2 FNYEAQ come from the germline V gene (reference sequence). In regard to this clone: Its specificity is unknown. At one of its ends the junction is not consistent with the germline gene, which may arise from a read error.

Source material: PBMCs. The chain is built from TRBV7-7 and TRBJ2-2, with 9 positions matching TRBD1. This clonotype originated in a woman aged 40 to 50 in good health and CMV-seronegative. CDR3 bases: TGTGCTAGCAGCCCACAGGGGGCAGTGAACACCGGGGAGCTGTTTTTT. This sequence encodes CASSPQGAVNTGELFF.